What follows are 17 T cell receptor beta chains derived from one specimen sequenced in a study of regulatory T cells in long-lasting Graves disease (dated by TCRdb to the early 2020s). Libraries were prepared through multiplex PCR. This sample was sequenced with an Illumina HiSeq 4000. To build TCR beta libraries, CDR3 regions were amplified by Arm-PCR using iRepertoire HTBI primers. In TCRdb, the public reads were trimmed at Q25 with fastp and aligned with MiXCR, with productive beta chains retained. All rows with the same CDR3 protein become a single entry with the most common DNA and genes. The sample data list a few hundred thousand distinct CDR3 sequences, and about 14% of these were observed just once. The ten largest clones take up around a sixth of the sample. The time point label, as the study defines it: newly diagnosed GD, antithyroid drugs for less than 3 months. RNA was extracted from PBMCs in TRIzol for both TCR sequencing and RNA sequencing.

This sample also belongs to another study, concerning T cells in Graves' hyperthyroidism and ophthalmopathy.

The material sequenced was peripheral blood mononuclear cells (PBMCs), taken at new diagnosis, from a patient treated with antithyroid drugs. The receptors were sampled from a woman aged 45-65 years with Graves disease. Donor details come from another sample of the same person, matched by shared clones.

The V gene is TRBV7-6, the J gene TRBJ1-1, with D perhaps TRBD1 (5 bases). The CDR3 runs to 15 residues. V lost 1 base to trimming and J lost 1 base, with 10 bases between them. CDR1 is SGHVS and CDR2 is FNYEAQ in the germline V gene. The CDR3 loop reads CASSLGQPWNTEAFF. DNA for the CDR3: TGTGCCAGCAGCTTAGGACAGCCATGGAACACTGAAGCTTTCTTT. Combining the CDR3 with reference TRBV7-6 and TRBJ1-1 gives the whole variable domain GAGVSQSPRYKVTKRGQDVALRCDPISGHVSLYWYRQALGQGPEFLTYFNYEAQQDKSGLPNDRFSAERPEGSISTLTIQRTEQRDSAMYRCASSLGQPWNTEAFFGQGTRLTVV.

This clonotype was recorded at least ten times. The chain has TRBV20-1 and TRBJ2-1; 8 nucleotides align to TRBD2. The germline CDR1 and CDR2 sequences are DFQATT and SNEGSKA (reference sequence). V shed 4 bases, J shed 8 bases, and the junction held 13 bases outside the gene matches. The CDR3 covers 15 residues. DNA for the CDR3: TGCAGTGCTATCCACCCGGGAGGGTACCGCCATGAGCAGTTCTTC. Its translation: CSAIHPGGYRHEQFF.

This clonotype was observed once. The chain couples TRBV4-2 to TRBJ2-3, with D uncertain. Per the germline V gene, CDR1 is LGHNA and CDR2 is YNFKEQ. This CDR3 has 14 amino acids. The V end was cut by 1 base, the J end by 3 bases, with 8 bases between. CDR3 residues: CASSQVSATDTQYF. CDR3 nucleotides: TGTGCCAGCAGCCAAGTTTCTGCAACAGATACGCAGTATTTT.

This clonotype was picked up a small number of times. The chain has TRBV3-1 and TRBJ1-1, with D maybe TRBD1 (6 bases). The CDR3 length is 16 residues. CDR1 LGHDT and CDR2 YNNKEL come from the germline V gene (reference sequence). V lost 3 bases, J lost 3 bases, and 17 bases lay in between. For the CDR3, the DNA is TGTGCCAGCAGCCAGGAGGGCAGGGGACCGGACACTGAAGCTTTCTTT. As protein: CASSQEGRGPDTEAFF.

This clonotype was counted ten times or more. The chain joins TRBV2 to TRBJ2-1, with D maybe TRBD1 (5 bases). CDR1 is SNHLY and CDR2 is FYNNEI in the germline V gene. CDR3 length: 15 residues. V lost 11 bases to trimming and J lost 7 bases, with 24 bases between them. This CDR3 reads CALQGGVWPENEQFF. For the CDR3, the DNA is TGTGCCCTGCAGGGCGGCGTATGGCCGGAAAATGAGCAGTTCTTC. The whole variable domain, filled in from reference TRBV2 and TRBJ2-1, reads EPEVTQTPSHQVTQMGQEVILRCVPISNHLYFYWYRQILGQKVEFLVSFYNNEISEKSEIFDDQFSVERPDGSNFTLKIRSTKLEDSAMYFCALQGGVWPENEQFFGPGTRLTVL.

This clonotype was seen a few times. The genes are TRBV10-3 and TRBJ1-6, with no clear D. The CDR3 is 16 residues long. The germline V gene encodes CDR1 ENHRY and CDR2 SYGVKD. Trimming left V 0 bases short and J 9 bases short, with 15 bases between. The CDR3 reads CAISESTEVYGSPLHF. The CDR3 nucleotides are TGTGCCATCAGTGAGTCAACGGAAGTCTATGGTTCACCCCTCCACTTT.

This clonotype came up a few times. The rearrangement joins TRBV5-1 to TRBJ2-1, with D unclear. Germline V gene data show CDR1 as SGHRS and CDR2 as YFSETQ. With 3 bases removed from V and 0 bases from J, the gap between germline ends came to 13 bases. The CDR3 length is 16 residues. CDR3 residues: CASSSVASSSYNEQFF. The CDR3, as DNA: TGCGCCAGCAGCTCTGTAGCCTCGAGCTCCTACAATGAGCAGTTCTTC.

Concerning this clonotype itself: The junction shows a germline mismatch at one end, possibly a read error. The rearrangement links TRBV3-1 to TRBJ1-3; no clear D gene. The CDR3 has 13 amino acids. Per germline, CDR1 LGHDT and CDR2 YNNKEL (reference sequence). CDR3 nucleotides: TGTGCCAGCGGCCAGTACTCTGGAAACACCATATATTTT. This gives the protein CASGQYSGNTIYF.

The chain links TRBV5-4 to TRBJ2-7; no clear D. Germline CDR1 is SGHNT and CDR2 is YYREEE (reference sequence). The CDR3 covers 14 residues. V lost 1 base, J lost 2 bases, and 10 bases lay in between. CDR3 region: CASSLPTPPYEQYF. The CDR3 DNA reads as TGTGCCAGCAGCTTGCCTACGCCTCCCTACGAGCAGTACTTC.

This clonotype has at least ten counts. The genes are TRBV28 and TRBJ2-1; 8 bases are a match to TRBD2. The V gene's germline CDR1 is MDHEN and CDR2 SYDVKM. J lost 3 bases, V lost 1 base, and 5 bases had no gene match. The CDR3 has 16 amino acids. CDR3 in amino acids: CASSLFTGGNYNEQFF. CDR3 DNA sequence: TGTGCCAGCAGTTTATTCACGGGAGGGAACTACAATGAGCAGTTCTTC.

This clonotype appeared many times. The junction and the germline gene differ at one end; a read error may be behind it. CDR3 coding DNA: TGTGCCAGCTCACCGGACAGTACATTACAAGAAACCCAGTACTTC. Its translation: CASSPDSTLQETQYF. The rearrangement uses TRBV18 and TRBJ2-1; D is possibly TRBD1 (6 bases). Matching the DNA end better, TRBJ2-5 makes the J call doubtful. The length of the CDR3 is 15 residues. CDR1 is KGHSH, CDR2 LQKENI, per germline.

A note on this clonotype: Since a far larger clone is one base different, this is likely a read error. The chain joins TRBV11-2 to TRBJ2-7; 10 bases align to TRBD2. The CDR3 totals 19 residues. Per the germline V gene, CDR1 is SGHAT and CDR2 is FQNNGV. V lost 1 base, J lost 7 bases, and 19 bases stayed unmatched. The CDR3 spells CASSLGGSGRWSSYNEQYF. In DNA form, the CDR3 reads TGTGCCAGCAGCTTAGGTGGTAGCGGGAGGTGGAGTTCCTACAATGAGCAGTACTTC.

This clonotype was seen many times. CDR3 in amino acids: CASSTTGENTEAFF. CDR3 bases: TGTGCCAGCAGTACGACAGGGGAGAACACTGAAGCTTTCTTT. The chain employs TRBV6-1 and TRBJ1-1; 8 bases align to TRBD1. Per the germline V gene, CDR1 is MNHNS and CDR2 is SASEGT. The CDR3 contains 14 residues. With 5 bases clipped from V and 1 base from J, the junction kept 3 bases outside the gene matches.

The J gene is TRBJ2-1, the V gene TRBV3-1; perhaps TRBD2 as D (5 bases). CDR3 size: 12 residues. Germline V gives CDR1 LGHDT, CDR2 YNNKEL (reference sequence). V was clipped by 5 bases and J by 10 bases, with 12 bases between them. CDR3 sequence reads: CASSMGSGEQFF. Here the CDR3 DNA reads TGTGCCAGCAGCATGGGCTCGGGGGAGCAGTTCTTC.

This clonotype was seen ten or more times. CDR3 sequence (DNA): TGTGCCACCGGACAGGGCAGAGAGACCCAGTACTTC. The encoded protein is CATGQGRETQYF. V usage is TRBV2 and J usage is TRBJ2-5; 8 nucleotides agree with TRBD1. The length of the CDR3 is 12 residues. V lost 10 bases, J lost 4 bases, and 5 bases stayed unmatched. Germline CDR1 reads SNHLY; CDR2 reads FYNNEI.

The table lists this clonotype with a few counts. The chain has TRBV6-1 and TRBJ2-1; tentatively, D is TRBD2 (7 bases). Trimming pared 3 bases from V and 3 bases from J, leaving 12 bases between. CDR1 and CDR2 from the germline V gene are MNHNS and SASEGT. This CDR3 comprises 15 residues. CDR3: CASSDQRDIYNEQFF. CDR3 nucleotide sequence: TGTGCCAGCAGTGACCAGCGGGACATCTACAATGAGCAGTTCTTC.

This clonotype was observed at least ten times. CDR3 sequence: CASSFFGSYNQPQHF. CDR3 DNA sequence: TGTGCCAGCAGTTTTTTTGGCAGCTATAATCAGCCCCAGCATTTT. The chain combines TRBV28 with TRBJ1-5; D is uncertain. Germline V gene sequence: CDR1 MDHEN, CDR2 SYDVKM. Between the trimmed V and J ends, which lost 3 bases and 4 bases, there was a span of 13 bases. The length of the CDR3 is 15 residues.